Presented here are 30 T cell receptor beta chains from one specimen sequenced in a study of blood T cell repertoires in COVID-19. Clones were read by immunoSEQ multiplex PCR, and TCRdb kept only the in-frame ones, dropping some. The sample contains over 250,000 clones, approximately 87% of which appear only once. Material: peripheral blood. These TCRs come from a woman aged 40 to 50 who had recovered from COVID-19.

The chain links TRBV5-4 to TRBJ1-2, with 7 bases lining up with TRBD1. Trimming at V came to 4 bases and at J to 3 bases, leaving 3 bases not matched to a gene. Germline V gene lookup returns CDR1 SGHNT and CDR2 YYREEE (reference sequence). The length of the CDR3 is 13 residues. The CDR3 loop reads CASSLTGDYGYTF. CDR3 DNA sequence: TGTGCCAGCAGCCTAACAGGGGACTATGGCTACACCTTC. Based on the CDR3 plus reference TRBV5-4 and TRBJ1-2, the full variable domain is ETGVTQSPTHLIKTRGQQVTLRCSSQSGHNTVSWYQQALGQGPQFIFQYYREEENGRGNFPPRFSGLQFPNYSSELNVNALELDDSALYLCASSLTGDYGYTFGSGTRLTVV.

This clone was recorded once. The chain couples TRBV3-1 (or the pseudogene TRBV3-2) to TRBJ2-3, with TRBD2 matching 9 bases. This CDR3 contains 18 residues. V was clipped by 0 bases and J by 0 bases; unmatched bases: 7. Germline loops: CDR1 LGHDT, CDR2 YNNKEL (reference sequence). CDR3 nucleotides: TGTGCCAGCAGCCAAGAATTCCCTAGCGGGGAGAGCACAGATACGCAGTATTTT. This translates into CASSQEFPSGESTDTQYF.

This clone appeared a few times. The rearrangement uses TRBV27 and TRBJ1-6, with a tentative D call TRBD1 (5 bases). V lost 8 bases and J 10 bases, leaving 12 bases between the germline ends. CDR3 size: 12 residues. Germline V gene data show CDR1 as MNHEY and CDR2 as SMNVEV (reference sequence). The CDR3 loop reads CASGAPPSPLHF. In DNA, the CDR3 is TGTGCCAGCGGGGCTCCCCCGTCACCCCTCCACTTT.

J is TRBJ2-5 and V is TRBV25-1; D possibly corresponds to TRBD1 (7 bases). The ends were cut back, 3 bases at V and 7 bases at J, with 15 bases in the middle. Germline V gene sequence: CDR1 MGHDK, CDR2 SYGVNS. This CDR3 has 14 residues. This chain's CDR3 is CASSEAGTAGTQYF. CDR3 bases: TGTGCCAGCAGTGAGGCGGGGACAGCGGGGACCCAGTACTTC.

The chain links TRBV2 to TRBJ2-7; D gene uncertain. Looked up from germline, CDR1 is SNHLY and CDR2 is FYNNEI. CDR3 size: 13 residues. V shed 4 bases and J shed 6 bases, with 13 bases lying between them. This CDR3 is CASSGQAPSEQYF. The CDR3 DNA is TGTGCCAGCAGTGGTCAGGCCCCCAGCGAGCAGTACTTC. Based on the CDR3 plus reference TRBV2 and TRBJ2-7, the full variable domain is EPEVTQTPSHQVTQMGQEVILRCVPISNHLYFYWYRQILGQKVEFLVSFYNNEISEKSEIFDDQFSVERPDGSNFTLKIRSTKLEDSAMYFCASSGQAPSEQYFGPGTRLTVT.

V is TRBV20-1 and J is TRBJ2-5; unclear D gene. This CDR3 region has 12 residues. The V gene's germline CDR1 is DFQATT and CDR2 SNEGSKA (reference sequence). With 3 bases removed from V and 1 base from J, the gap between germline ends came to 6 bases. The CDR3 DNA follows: TGCAGTGCTAGTGGCAGCCAAGAGACCCAGTACTTC. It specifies CSASGSQETQYF.

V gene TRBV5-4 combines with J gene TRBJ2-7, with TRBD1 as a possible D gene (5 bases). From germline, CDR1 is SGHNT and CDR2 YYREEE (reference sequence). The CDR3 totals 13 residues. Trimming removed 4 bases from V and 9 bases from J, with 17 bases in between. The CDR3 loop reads CASSLADTPGQYF. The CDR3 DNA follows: TGTGCCAGCAGCCTCGCGGACACCCCTGGGCAGTACTTC.

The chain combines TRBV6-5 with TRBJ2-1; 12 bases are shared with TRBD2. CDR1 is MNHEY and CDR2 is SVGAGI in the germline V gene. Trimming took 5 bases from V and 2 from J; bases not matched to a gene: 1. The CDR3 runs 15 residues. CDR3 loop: CASSTSGGPYNEQFF. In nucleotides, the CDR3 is TGTGCCAGCAGTACTAGCGGGGGGCCCTACAATGAGCAGTTCTTC.

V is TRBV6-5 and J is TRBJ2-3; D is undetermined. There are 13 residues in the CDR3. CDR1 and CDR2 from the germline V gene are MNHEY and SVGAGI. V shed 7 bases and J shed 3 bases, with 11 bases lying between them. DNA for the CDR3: TGTGCCAGCACCCAGAGGTCAACAGATACGCAGTATTTT. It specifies CASTQRSTDTQYF.

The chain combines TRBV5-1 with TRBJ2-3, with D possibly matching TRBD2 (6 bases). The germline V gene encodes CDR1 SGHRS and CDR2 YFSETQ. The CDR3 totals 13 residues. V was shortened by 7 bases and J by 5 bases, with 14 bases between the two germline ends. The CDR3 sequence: CASCTGVGDTQYF. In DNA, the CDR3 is TGCGCCAGCTGTACGGGGGTGGGAGATACGCAGTATTTT.

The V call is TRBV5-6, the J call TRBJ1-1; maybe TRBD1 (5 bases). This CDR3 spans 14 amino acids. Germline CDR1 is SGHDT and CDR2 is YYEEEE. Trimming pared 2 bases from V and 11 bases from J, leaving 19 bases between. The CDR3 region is CASSFSRQSQKAFF. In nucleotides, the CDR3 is TGTGCCAGCAGCTTCTCGAGACAGAGCCAGAAGGCTTTCTTT.

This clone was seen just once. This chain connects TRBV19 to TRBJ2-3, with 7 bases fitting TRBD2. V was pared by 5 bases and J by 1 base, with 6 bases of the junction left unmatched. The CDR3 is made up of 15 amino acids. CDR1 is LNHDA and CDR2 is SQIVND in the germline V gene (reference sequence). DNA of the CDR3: TGTGCCAGTAGTGTGGTAGCGGGCGGCACAGATACGCAGTATTTT. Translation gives CASSVVAGGTDTQYF.

CDR3 nucleotide sequence: TGCGCCAGCAGCTTCAACAGGGGGGATAATTCACCCCTCCACTTT. As protein: CASSFNRGDNSPLHF. V usage is TRBV5-1 and J usage is TRBJ1-6, with 8 bases identical to TRBD1. This CDR3 comprises 15 residues. With 2 bases clipped from V and 5 bases from J, the junction kept 3 bases outside the gene matches. Germline lookup yields CDR1 SGHRS and CDR2 YFSETQ.

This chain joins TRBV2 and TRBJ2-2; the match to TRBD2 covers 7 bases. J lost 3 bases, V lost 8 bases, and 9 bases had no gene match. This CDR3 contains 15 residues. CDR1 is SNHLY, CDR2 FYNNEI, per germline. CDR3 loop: CASGGAAGDTGELFF. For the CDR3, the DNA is TGTGCCAGCGGAGGGGCGGCGGGGGACACCGGGGAGCTGTTTTTT.

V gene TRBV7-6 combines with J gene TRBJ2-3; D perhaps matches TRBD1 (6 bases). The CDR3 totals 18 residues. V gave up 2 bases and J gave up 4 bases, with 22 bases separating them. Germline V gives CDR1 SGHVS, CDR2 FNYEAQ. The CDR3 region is CASSLIIRTAISPDTQYF. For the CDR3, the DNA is TGTGCCAGCAGCTTAATTATCCGGACAGCCATCAGTCCAGATACGCAGTATTTT.

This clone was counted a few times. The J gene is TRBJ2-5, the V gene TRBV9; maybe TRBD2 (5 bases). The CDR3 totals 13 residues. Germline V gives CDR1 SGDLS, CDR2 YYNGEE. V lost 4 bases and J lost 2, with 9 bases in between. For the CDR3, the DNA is TGTGCCAGCAGCCCAGGACTGCAAGAGACCCAGTACTTC. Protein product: CASSPGLQETQYF.

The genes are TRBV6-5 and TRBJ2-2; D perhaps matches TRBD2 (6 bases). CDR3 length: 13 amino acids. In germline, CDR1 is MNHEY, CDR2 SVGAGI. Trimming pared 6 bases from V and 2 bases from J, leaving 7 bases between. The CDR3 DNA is TGTGCCAGCAGACTAGCCAACACCGGGGAGCTGTTTTTT. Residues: CASRLANTGELFF.

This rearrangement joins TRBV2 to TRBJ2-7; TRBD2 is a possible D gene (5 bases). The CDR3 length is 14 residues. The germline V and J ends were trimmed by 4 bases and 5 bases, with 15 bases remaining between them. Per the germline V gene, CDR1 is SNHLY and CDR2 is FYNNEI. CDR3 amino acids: CASSVRGILHEQYF. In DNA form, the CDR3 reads TGTGCCAGCAGTGTTAGAGGGATTCTACACGAGCAGTACTTC. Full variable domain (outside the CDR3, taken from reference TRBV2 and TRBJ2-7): EPEVTQTPSHQVTQMGQEVILRCVPISNHLYFYWYRQILGQKVEFLVSFYNNEISEKSEIFDDQFSVERPDGSNFTLKIRSTKLEDSAMYFCASSVRGILHEQYFGPGTRLTVT.

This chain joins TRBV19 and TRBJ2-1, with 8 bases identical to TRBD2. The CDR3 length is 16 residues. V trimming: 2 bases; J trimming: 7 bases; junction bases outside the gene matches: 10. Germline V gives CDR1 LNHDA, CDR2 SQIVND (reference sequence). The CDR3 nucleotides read TGTGCCAGTAGTATACTGTGGCGGGGGGAAAGTAATGAGCAGTTCTTC. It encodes CASSILWRGESNEQFF.

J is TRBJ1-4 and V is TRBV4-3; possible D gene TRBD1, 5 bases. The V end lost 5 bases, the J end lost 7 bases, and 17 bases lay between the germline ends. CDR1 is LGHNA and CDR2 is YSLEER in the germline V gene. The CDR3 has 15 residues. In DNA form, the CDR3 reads TGCGCCAGCAGCAATCGGGAGGGGATCGGTGAAAAACTGTTTTTT. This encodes CASSNREGIGEKLFF.

The CDR3 sequence: CASSLGQGVPNGYTF. The CDR3 DNA reads TGCGCCAGCAGCTTGGGACAGGGGGTGCCTAATGGCTACACCTTC. The chain employs TRBV5-1 and TRBJ1-2, with 9 bases aligning to TRBD1. The CDR3 has 15 residues. CDR1 is SGHRS and CDR2 is YFSETQ in the germline V gene. Trimming cost V 0 bases and J 6 bases; bases outside gene matches: 6.

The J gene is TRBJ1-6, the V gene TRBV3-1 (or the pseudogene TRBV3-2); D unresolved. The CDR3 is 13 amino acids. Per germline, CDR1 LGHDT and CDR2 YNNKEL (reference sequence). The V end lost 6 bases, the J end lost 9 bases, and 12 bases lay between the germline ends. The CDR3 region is CASSTVLGSPLHF. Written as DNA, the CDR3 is TGTGCCAGCAGTACGGTTCTCGGTTCACCCCTCCACTTT.

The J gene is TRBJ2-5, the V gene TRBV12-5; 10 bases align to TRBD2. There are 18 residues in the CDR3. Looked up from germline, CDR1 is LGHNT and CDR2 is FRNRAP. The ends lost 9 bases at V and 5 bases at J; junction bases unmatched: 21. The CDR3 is CASAPHRGTSGVLETQYF. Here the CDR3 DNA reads TGTGCTAGCGCCCCCCACAGGGGCACTAGCGGGGTTTTGGAGACCCAGTACTTC.

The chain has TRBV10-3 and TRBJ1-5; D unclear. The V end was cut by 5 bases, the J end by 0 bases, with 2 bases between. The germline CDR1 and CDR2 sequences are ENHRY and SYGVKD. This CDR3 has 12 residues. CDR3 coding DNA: TGTGCCATCAGTCATAGCAATCAGCCCCAGCATTTT. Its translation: CAISHSNQPQHF.

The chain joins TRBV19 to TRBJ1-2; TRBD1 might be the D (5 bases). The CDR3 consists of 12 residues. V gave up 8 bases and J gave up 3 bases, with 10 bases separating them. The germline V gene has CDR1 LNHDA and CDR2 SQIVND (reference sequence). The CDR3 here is CASVTGDYGYTF. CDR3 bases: TGTGCCAGTGTGACGGGGGACTATGGCTACACCTTC.

The CDR3 spells CASSFFPDRGNYEQYF. The CDR3 bases are TGTGCCAGCAGCTTTTTCCCCGACAGGGGGAACTACGAGCAGTACTTC. The rearrangement links TRBV11-2 to TRBJ2-7; 9 bases fit TRBD1. Germline CDR1 SGHAT, CDR2 FQNNGV. The CDR3 sequence is 16 residues long. Trimming took 3 bases from V and 3 from J; bases not matched to a gene: 9.

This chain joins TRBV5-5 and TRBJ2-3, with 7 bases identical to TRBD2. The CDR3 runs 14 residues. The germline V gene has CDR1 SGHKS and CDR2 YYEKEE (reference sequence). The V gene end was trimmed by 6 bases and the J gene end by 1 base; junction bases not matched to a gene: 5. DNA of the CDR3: TGTGCCAGCAACCCACGGGGGGGCACAGATACGCAGTATTTT. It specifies CASNPRGGTDTQYF.

CDR3 sequence reads: CAWSVRSFPGVAYEQYF. The CDR3 bases are TGTGCCTGGAGTGTACGGTCCTTTCCGGGGGTGGCTTACGAGCAGTACTTC. The gene calls are TRBV30 and TRBJ2-7; D perhaps matches TRBD2 (6 bases). The germline V gene has CDR1 GTSNPN and CDR2 SVGIG (reference sequence). The CDR3 is 17 amino acids. V was shortened by 0 bases and J by 4 bases, with 22 bases between the two germline ends.

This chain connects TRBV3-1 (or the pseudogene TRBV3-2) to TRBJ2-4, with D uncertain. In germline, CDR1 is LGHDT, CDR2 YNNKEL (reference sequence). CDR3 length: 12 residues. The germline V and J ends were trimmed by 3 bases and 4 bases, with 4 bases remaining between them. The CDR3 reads CASSHFKNIQYF. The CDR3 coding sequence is TGTGCCAGCAGCCACTTTAAAAACATTCAGTACTTC.

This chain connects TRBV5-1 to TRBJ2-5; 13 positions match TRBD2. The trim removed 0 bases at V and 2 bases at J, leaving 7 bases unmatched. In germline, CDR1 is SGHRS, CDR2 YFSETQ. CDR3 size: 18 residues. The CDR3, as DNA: TGCGCCAGCAGCTTGGCCGGGACTAGCGGGATGATTCAAGAGACCCAGTACTTC. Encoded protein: CASSLAGTSGMIQETQYF. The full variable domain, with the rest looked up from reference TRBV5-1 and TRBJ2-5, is KAGVTQTPRYLIKTRGQQVTLSCSPISGHRSVSWYQQTPGQGLQFLFEYFSETQRNKGNFPGRFSGRQFSNSRSEMNVSTLELGDSALYLCASSLAGTSGMIQETQYFGPGTRLLVL.